The clone carrying this TCR beta chain was seen a few times. What it binds is not known. TCRdb fed the 5' RACE reads into MiXCR, producing one record per CDR3 protein. The table records 550,000 to 700,000 distinct CDR3 sequences, around 20% of them present only once. This entry is derived from a study of identical twins. V was shortened by 3 bases and J by 1 base, with 11 bases between the two germline ends. The CDR3 length is 15 residues. Overall study results and limits: Conclusions came from cross-sectional statistical analysis, not from following the same donors. Cord blood beta clonotypes present at high abundance carried fewer insertions; no such pattern appeared in memory repertoires.

These data were likewise used in another study, on T cells expressing NK-cell markers.

This TCR was recovered from a woman under 30 in good health. The chain employs TRBV12-3 or TRBV12-4 and TRBJ2-3; TRBD2 is a possible D gene (6 bases). The specimen was PBMCs. CDR3 sequence: CASSFGEARTDTQYF. The CDR3 DNA is TGTGCCAGCAGTTTCGGGGAGGCCCGCACAGATACGCAGTATTTT.